This T cell receptor (beta chain) comes out of a study of CD8+ T cells in alopecia areata. Study-wide results and caveats: Lesional scalp, notably in alopecia totalis/universalis, had clonality above that of normal scalp. The study found TCR sharing across patients less clear than in mice, possibly for HLA reasons. Scalp sequencing captures resident alphabeta T cells of normal skin too.

Per germline, CDR1 NSHNY and CDR2 SYGAGN. The CDR3 is 13 amino acids. Following extraction, RNA underwent reverse transcription to cDNA, which served as the sequencing template. The repertoire was sequenced with immunoSEQ multiplex PCR; TCRdb's copy has only in-frame clones and lacks some. This sample carries around 290,000 clones, none of them present only once. A word on this clone: What it binds is not known. Genes and germline are mouse. The CDR3 end is not reached by the read, which stops 4 residues before it; the germline J gene fills it in.

The pooled cutaneous lymph node cells were sorted using several markers (CD4, CD8alpha, NKG2D, NKG2ACE and others). The clonotype originates from a C3H/HeJ mouse with alopecia areata. MHC haplotype of the strain: H2-k. The chain links TRBV13-1 to TRBJ2-7, with a weak D call TRBD1 (5 bases). Source material: CD4+ T cells sorted from a lymph node. The covered CDR3 bases are TGTGCCAGCAGTGAGGCCAGGGATTAT. It translates to CASSEARDY. The entire CDR3 reads CASSEARDYEQYF.